The 5 T cell receptor beta chains presented below share a single source sample, sequenced in a study of metastatic and nonmetastatic thyroid tumors. TCRdb reprocessed the PCR reads using MiXCR. The sample holds 20,000 or so clones, around 30% seen once. Ahead of thyroid surgery, no patient had received treatment of any kind. Sequenced sample: blood. The receptors were sampled from a female donor with papillary thyroid cancer or a benign thyroid nodule (not recorded which). Some clones in this sample may be carry-over from other donors' samples.

This rearrangement joins TRBV18 to TRBJ2-1, with D perhaps matching TRBD1 (6 bases). The V end lost 1 base, the J end lost 4 bases, and 14 bases lay between the germline ends. In germline, CDR1 is KGHSH, CDR2 LQKENI. The CDR3 runs to 16 residues. The CDR3 DNA sequence: TGTGCCAGCTCACCACTGAGCAGGGGCGCTTACAATGAGCAGTTCTTC. It translates to CASSPLSRGAYNEQFF.

At least ten counts were recorded for this clone. The gene calls are TRBV13 and TRBJ2-2, with TRBD1 matching over 7 bases. V shed 6 bases and J 5 bases; nucleotides not matched to a gene: 12. CDR1 is PRHDT, CDR2 FYEKMQ, per germline (reference sequence). The CDR3 loop spans 16 amino acids. Written as DNA, the CDR3 is TGTGCCAGCAGACCTACAGGGGCCACTGGGACCGGGGAGCTGTTTTTT. The encoded protein is CASRPTGATGTGELFF.

With respect to this clone: One end of the junction varies from germline; a read error may be responsible. The chain combines TRBV20-1 with TRBJ2-5; 7 bases are a match to TRBD2. The germline CDR1 and CDR2 sequences are DFQATT and SNEGSKA (reference sequence). CDR3 length: 16 residues. In DNA form, the CDR3 reads TGCAGTGCTAGGCCCTTTTTGGCGGGGGTGCAAGAGACCAAGTACTTC. Its protein is CSARPFLAGVQETKYF.

This clone is medium-sized by share. The V and J genes are TRBV5-1 and TRBJ1-6, with TRBD1 matching 8 bases. The junction had 9 bases not matched to a gene; V was cut back by 6 bases and J by 7 bases. Looked up from germline, CDR1 is SGHRS and CDR2 is YFSETQ. The CDR3 totals 15 residues. The CDR3 loop is CASKDPGGPNSPLHF. The CDR3 nucleotides are TGCGCCAGCAAAGACCCAGGGGGCCCCAATTCACCCCTCCACTTT.

This clone is medium-sized within its sample. The J gene is TRBJ1-5, the V gene TRBV15; 10 bases fit TRBD1. Germline V lookup: CDR1 LNHNV, CDR2 YYDKDF (reference sequence). V gave up 3 bases and J gave up 4 bases; unmatched junction bases: 9. This CDR3 has 17 residues. In DNA, the CDR3 is TGTGCCACCAGCAGTTACCGGGACAGGGGAATGAATCAGCCCCAGCATTTT. Translation: CATSSYRDRGMNQPQHF.